The 12 T cell receptor beta chains listed next were all sequenced from one sample in a study of T-cell reconstitution after alpha-beta-depleted transplantation in children. Unique molecular identifiers were used to barcode this TCRbeta library. In TCRdb, the PCR reads were re-called with MiXCR into one record per CDR3 protein. The table lists roughly 500,000 distinct CDR3 sequences, 32% of them singletons. Sequenced here: PBMCs from the stem cell graft donor, sampled from the stem cell graft. The origin of the receptors is a human donor who donated a stem cell graft to a child with aplastic anemia.

This chain joins TRBV19 and TRBJ1-5; a weak D match, TRBD1 (6 bases). The V gene lost 3 bases and the J gene lost 9 bases, with 24 bases spanning the gap. Germline V gene sequence: CDR1 LNHDA, CDR2 SQIVND (reference sequence). This CDR3 region has 17 residues. CDR3 sequence (DNA): TGTGCCAGTAGTATGGGACAAGTGGGGTGGCTAGCTCGGCCCCAGCATTTT. Translation: CASSMGQVGWLARPQHF.

V and J are TRBV6-1 and TRBJ1-6; weak D call: TRBD1 (6 bases). The CDR3 totals 15 residues. Germline values: CDR1 MNHNS, CDR2 SASEGT. Deletions cut 5 bases from V and 9 bases from J, with 17 bases between. The CDR3 sequence: CASSQYRDYGSPLHF. In nucleotides, the CDR3 is TGTGCCAGCAGTCAATACAGGGACTACGGTTCACCCCTCCACTTT.

The rearrangement links TRBV10-3 to TRBJ1-5; the D gene is possibly TRBD1 (5 bases). This CDR3 comprises 13 residues. V was trimmed by 7 bases and J by 5 bases, leaving 12 bases between them. The germline V gene encodes CDR1 ENHRY and CDR2 SYGVKD. CDR3 loop: CAITGGPDQPQHF. The DNA of the CDR3 is TGTGCCATCACGGGGGGACCGGATCAGCCCCAGCATTTT.

The chain recombines TRBV20-1 with TRBJ2-5, with TRBD2 matching over 7 bases. This CDR3 has 13 residues. The germline V gene encodes CDR1 DFQATT and CDR2 SNEGSKA (reference sequence). The junction had 7 bases not matched to a gene; V was cut back by 4 bases and J by 5 bases. CDR3 nucleotide sequence: TGCAGTGCTACTATCGCGGGGGTCGAGACCCAGTACTTC. Its translation is CSATIAGVETQYF.

The V call is TRBV7-2, the J call TRBJ1-1; TRBD1 is a possible D gene (5 bases). Trimming removed 4 bases at V and 5 bases at J, with 17 bases between. This CDR3 has 15 residues. Per the germline V gene, CDR1 is SGHTA and CDR2 is FQGNSA. The CDR3 sequence: CASSWSAGGRTEAFF. The DNA of the CDR3 is TGTGCCAGCAGCTGGAGTGCGGGGGGAAGAACTGAAGCTTTCTTT. Variable domain in full (rest from reference TRBV7-2 and TRBJ1-1): GAGVSQSPSNKVTEKGKDVELRCDPISGHTALYWYRQSLGQGLEFLIYFQGNSAPDKSGLPSDRFSAERTGGSVSTLTIQRTQQEDSAVYLCASSWSAGGRTEAFFGQGTRLTVV.

The table lists this clonotype with a count of one. This chain uses TRBV30 with TRBJ1-2; TRBD1 agrees at 7 bases. Germline-derived CDR1 and CDR2 are GTSNPN and SVGIG (reference sequence). The CDR3 is 13 residues long. With 2 bases clipped from V and 3 bases from J, the junction kept 3 bases outside the gene matches. CDR3 nucleotides: TGTGCCTGGAGTTACAGGGGAGACTATGGCTACACCTTC. Translating gives CAWSYRGDYGYTF.

V usage is TRBV10-3 and J usage is TRBJ2-7, with D unresolved. The CDR3 consists of 13 residues. V shed 7 bases and J shed 2 bases, with 12 bases lying between them. In germline, CDR1 is ENHRY, CDR2 SYGVKD. CDR3 protein: CAITRFCTYEQYV. The CDR3 DNA follows: TGTGCCATCACGAGGTTCTGTACCTACGAGCAGTACGTC.

J is TRBJ2-1 and V is TRBV12-3 or TRBV12-4, with a weak D call TRBD1 (6 bases). The V and J ends lost 4 bases and 4 bases respectively, with 14 bases between them. The CDR3 sequence is 15 residues long. In DNA form, the CDR3 reads TGTGCCAGCAGTTCCGCACAGGGACCATACAATGAGCAGTTCTTC. It codes for CASSSAQGPYNEQFF.

The chain couples TRBV29-1 to TRBJ1-1, with no clear D. Trimming removed 6 bases from V and 4 bases from J, with 6 bases in between. The CDR3 extends over 10 amino acids. Germline CDR1 and CDR2: SQVTM and ANQGSEA. CDR3 DNA sequence: TGCAGCGTCGTGGTCACTGAAGCTTTCTTT. It translates to CSVVVTEAFF.

The chain recombines TRBV5-1 with TRBJ2-1; D may be TRBD2 (6 bases). CDR1 is SGHRS and CDR2 is YFSETQ in the germline V gene. V dropped 1 base and J dropped 12 bases, with 11 bases sitting between them. CDR3 length: 12 amino acids. CDR3 DNA: TGCGCCAGCAGCTTGTCGGCGGGGTTGCAGTTCTTC. It codes for CASSLSAGLQFF.

This chain connects TRBV12-3 or TRBV12-4 to TRBJ1-2; D is uncertain. Trimming left V 10 bases short and J 4 bases short, with 10 bases between. CDR3 length: 11 amino acids. CDR3 sequence: CATTDGYGYTF. Here the CDR3 DNA reads TGTGCCACCACCGACGGCTATGGCTACACCTTC.

This clonotype was found a few times. V is TRBV27 and J is TRBJ1-5, with a tentative D call TRBD1 (5 bases). Trimming took off 2 bases at V and 7 bases at J, with 12 bases between the two ends. This CDR3 contains 14 residues. Germline CDR1 is MNHEY and CDR2 is SMNVEV (reference sequence). CDR3 coding DNA: TGTGCCAGCAGTTTAGGGGGGAATGGCCAGCCCCAGCATTTT. Translating it yields CASSLGGNGQPQHF.